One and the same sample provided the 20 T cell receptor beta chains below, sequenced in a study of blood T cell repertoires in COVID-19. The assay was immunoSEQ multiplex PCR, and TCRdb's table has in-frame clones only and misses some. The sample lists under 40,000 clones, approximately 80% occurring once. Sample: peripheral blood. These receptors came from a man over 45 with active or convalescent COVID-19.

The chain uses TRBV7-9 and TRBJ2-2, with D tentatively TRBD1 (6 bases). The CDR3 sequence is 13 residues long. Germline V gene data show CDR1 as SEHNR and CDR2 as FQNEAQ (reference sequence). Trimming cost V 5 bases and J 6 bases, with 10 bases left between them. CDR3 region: CASSPQGAGELFF. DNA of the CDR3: TGTGCCAGCAGCCCACAGGGTGCCGGGGAGCTGTTTTTT.

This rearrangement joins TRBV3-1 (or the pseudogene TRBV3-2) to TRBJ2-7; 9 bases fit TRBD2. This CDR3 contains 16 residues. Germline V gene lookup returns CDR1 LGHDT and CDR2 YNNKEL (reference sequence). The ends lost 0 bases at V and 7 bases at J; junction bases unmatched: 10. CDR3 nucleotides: TGTGCCAGCAGCCAAGAGTCGGCGGGGGGGTCGCGGGAGCAGTACTTC. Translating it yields CASSQESAGGSREQYF.

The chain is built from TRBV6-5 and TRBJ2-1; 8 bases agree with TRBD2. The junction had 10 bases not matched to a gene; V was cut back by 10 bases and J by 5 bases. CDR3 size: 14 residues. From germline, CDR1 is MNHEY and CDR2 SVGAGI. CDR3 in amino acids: CATESGGLDNEQFF. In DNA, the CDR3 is TGTGCCACCGAAAGCGGGGGCCTGGACAATGAGCAGTTCTTC.

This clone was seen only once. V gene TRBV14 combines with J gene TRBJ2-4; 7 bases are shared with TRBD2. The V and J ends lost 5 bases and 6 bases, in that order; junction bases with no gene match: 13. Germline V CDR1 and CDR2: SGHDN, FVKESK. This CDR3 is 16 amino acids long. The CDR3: CASSAEAGWGINIQYF. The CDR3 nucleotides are TGTGCCAGCAGCGCGGAAGCGGGGTGGGGCATAAACATTCAGTACTTC.

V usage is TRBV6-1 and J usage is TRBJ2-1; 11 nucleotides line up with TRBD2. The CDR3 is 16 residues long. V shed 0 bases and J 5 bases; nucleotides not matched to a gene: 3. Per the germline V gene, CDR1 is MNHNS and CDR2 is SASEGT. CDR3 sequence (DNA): TGTGCCAGCAGTGAAGCGCTAGCGGGGGGACACAATGAGCAGTTCTTC. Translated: CASSEALAGGHNEQFF.

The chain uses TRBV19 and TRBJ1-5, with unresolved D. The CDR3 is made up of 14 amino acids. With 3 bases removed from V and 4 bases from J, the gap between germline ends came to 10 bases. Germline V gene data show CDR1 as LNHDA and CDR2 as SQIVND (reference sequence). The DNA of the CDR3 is TGTGCCAGTAGTATCAATCCGGGTAATCAGCCCCAGCATTTT. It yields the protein CASSINPGNQPQHF.

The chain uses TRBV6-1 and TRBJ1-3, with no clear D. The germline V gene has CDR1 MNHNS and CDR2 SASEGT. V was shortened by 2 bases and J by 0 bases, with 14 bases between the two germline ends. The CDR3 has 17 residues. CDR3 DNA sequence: TGTGCCAGCAGTGAACATGATCCGCTCAGCTCTGGAAACACCATATATTTT. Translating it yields CASSEHDPLSSGNTIYF.

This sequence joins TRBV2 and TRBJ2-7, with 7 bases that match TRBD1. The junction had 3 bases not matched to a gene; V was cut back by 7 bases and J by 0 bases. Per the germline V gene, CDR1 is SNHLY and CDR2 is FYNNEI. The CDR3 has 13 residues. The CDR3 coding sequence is TGTGCCAGCATTGGGGACAGCTCCTACGAGCAGTACTTC. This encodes CASIGDSSYEQYF.

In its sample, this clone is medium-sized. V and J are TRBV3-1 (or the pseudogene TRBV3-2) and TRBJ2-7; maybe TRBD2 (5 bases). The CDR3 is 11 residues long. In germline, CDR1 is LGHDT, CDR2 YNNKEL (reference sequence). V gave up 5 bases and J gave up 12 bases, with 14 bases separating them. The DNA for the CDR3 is TGTGCCAGCAGCAATCGGGGTGTCCCGTACTTC. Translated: CASSNRGVPYF.

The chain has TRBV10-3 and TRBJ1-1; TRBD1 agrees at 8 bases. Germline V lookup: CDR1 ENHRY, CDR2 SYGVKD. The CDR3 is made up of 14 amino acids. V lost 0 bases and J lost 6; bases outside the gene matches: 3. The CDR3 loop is CAISESETGAEAFF. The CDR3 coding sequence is TGTGCCATCAGTGAGTCGGAGACAGGGGCTGAAGCTTTCTTT.

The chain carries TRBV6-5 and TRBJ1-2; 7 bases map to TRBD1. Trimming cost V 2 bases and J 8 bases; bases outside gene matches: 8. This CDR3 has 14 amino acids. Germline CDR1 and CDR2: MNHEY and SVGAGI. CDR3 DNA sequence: TGTGCCAGCAGTTACAATCGACAGGGCGGGGGCTACACCTTC. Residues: CASSYNRQGGGYTF.

CDR3 nucleotides: TGCGCCAGCAGCATTACAGGGAACGAGCAGTACTTC. Translation: CASSITGNEQYF. The chain carries TRBV5-1 and TRBJ2-7, with D perhaps matching TRBD1 (6 bases). The V gene lost 4 bases and the J gene lost 5 bases, with 10 bases spanning the gap. Per the germline V gene, CDR1 is SGHRS and CDR2 is YFSETQ. This CDR3 is 12 amino acids long.

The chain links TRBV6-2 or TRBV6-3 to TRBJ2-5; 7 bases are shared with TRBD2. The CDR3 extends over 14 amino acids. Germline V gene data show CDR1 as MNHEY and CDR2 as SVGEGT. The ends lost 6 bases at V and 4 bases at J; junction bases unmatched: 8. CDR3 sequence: CASSLRGVGETQYF. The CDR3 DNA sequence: TGTGCCAGCAGCTTACGGGGGGTTGGAGAGACCCAGTACTTC.

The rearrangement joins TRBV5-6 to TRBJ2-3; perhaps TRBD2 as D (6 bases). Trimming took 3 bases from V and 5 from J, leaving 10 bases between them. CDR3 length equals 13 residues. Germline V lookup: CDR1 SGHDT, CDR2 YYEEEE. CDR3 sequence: CASSWWGEDTQYF. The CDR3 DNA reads TGTGCCAGCAGCTGGTGGGGGGAAGATACGCAGTATTTT.

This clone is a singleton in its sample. CDR3 residues: CASVWDEGTEAFF. CDR3 nucleotide sequence: TGTGCCAGCGTTTGGGATGAGGGAACCGAAGCTTTCTTT. The chain has TRBV28 and TRBJ1-1; no definite D call. V lost 8 bases to trimming and J lost 8 bases, with 18 bases between them. Germline V CDR1 and CDR2: MDHEN, SYDVKM. CDR3 length equals 13 residues.

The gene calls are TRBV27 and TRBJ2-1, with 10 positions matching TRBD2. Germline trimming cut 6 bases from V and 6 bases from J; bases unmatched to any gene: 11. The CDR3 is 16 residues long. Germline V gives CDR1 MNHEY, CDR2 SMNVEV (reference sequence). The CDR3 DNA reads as TGTGCCAGCAGGACGACTTTAGCGGGGGGCCGCAATGAGCAGTTCTTC. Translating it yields CASRTTLAGGRNEQFF.

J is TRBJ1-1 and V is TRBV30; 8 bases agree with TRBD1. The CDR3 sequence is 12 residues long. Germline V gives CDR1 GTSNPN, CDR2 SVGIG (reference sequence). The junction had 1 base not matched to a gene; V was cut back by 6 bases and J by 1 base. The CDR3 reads CACGQGNTEAFF. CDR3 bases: TGTGCCTGCGGACAGGGGAACACTGAAGCTTTCTTT. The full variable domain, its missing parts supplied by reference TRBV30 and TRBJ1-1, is SQTIHQWPATLVQPVGSPLSLECTVEGTSNPNLYWYRQAAGRGLQLLFYSVGIGQISSEVPQNLSASRPQDRQFILSSKKLLLSDSGFYLCACGQGNTEAFFGQGTRLTVV.

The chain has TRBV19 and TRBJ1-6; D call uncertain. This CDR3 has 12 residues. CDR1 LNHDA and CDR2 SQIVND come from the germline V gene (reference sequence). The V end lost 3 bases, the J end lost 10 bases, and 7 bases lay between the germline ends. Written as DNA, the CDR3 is TGTGCCAGTAGTATGGAGCCGTCACCCCTCCACTTT. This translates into CASSMEPSPLHF.

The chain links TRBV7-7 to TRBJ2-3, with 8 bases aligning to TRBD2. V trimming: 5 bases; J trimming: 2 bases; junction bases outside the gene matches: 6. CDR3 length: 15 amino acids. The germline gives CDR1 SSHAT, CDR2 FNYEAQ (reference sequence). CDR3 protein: CASSPGTRITDTQYF. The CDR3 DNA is TGTGCCAGCAGCCCCGGGACTAGAATCACAGATACGCAGTATTTT. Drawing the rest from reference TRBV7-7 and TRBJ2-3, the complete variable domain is GAGVSQSPRYKVTKRGQDVTLRCDPISSHATLYWYQQALGQGPEFLTYFNYEAQPDKSGLPSDRFSAERPEGSISTLTIQRTEQRDSAMYRCASSPGTRITDTQYFGPGTRLTVL.

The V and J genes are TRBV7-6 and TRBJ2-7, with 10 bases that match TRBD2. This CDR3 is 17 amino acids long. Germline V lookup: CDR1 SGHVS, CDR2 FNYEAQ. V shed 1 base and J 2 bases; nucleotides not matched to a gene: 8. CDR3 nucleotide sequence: TGTGCCAGCAGCTTAGTCCTAGCGGGGGCCGCACCCTACGAGCAGTACTTC. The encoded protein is CASSLVLAGAAPYEQYF.